The 17 T cell receptor beta chains below come from one sample, sequenced in a study of blood T cell repertoires in COVID-19. Here immunoSEQ multiplex PCR was the method, and the copy in TCRdb shows in-frame clones only, minus some. The sample lists 200,000 to 250,000 clones; more than 75% were seen once. Input material: peripheral blood. The receptors were sampled from a man aged 80 or over with acute or convalescent COVID-19.

This clone was seen a few times. The genes are TRBV28 and TRBJ2-7; 9 bases line up with TRBD2. Per germline, CDR1 MDHEN and CDR2 SYDVKM. Trimming took 3 bases from V and 0 from J; bases not matched to a gene: 9. The CDR3 is made up of 17 amino acids. The chain's CDR3 is CASSLAGGNDGSYEQYF. CDR3 DNA sequence: TGTGCCAGCAGTTTGGCGGGAGGGAACGATGGCTCCTACGAGCAGTACTTC.

This clone was recorded only once. The chain couples TRBV27 to TRBJ2-1, with TRBD2 identical over 9 bases. The CDR3 has 16 residues. V was pared by 4 bases and J by 4 bases, with 8 bases of the junction left unmatched. CDR1 is MNHEY and CDR2 is SMNVEV in the germline V gene (reference sequence). CDR3 in amino acids: CASSSASGMTYNEQFF. In DNA, the CDR3 is TGTGCCAGCAGTTCGGCTAGCGGGATGACTTACAATGAGCAGTTCTTC.

The chain is built from TRBV3-1 (or the pseudogene TRBV3-2) and TRBJ2-1, with 10 bases lining up with TRBD2. The V segment lost 4 bases and the J segment 6 bases; nucleotides outside the gene matches: 12. In germline, CDR1 is LGHDT, CDR2 YNNKEL (reference sequence). The CDR3 is made up of 17 amino acids. CDR3 nucleotides: TGTGCCAGCAGCCGGTCCGAACTAGCGGGAAGTCGCAATGAGCAGTTCTTC. This gives the protein CASSRSELAGSRNEQFF.

The CDR3 DNA reads as TGTGCCTGGAGCGATAGGGGGCGTCAAGAGACCCAGTACTTC. Its translation is CAWSDRGRQETQYF. The chain combines TRBV30 with TRBJ2-5; 7 bases are a match to TRBD1. CDR1 and CDR2 (germline): GTSNPN, SVGIG (reference sequence). The V segment lost 3 bases and the J segment 2 bases; nucleotides outside the gene matches: 6. This CDR3 is 14 amino acids long.

This clone has more than one count but fewer than ten. The chain carries TRBV2 and TRBJ1-2; 7 positions agree with TRBD1. Trimming cost V 6 bases and J 8 bases; bases outside gene matches: 6. Germline V gives CDR1 SNHLY, CDR2 FYNNEI. This CDR3 has 12 amino acids. CDR3 nucleotide sequence: TGTGCCAGCAGCGGAAACAGGGGAGGCTACACCTTC. This sequence encodes CASSGNRGGYTF.

This chain joins TRBV7-9 and TRBJ2-3; 13 bases fit TRBD2. The CDR3 is made up of 16 amino acids. Germline trimming cut 4 bases from V and 3 bases from J; bases unmatched to any gene: 4. The germline gives CDR1 SEHNR, CDR2 FQNEAQ (reference sequence). As DNA, the CDR3 is TGTGCCAGCAGCTCCGGACTAGCGGGAGAGACAGATACGCAGTATTTT. It codes for CASSSGLAGETDTQYF.

The chain links TRBV5-4 to TRBJ2-1; 7 positions match TRBD2. Germline V gives CDR1 SGHNT, CDR2 YYREEE (reference sequence). The ends lost 4 bases at V and 12 bases at J; junction bases unmatched: 7. The CDR3 has 12 residues. CDR3 residues: CASSPVGEGQFF. DNA of the CDR3: TGTGCCAGCAGCCCGGTGGGGGAGGGGCAGTTCTTC.

This chain uses TRBV29-1 with TRBJ1-1; D uncertain. This CDR3 is built from 11 residues. Germline V gene lookup returns CDR1 SQVTM and CDR2 ANQGSEA. Trimming shortened V by 4 bases and J by 1 base, and 4 bases separated the two germline ends. CDR3 in amino acids: CSVGQNTEAFF. DNA for the CDR3: TGCAGCGTTGGACAGAACACTGAAGCTTTCTTT.

The chain employs TRBV11-3 and TRBJ2-2, with 7 bases lining up with TRBD1. Germline V gene sequence: CDR1 SGHNT, CDR2 YENEEA. V trimming: 5 bases; J trimming: 5 bases; junction bases outside the gene matches: 11. The CDR3 spans 16 residues. CDR3 nucleotide sequence: TGTGCCAGCAGCCCGACAGGGTTAATGCAGACCGGGGAGCTGTTTTTT. Amino acids: CASSPTGLMQTGELFF.

The genes are TRBV4-1 and TRBJ1-2, with 9 bases identical to TRBD1. Trimming at V came to 3 bases and at J to 7 bases, leaving 12 bases not matched to a gene. CDR1 is MGHRA, CDR2 YSYEKL, per germline. This CDR3 has 16 residues. CDR3 bases: TGCGCCAGCAGCCAGGAACCAGGGACAGGGTGGCGTGGCTACACCTTC. Encoded protein: CASSQEPGTGWRGYTF.

The chain combines TRBV5-5 with TRBJ2-3; 11 positions agree with TRBD2. V shed 0 bases and J 2 bases; nucleotides not matched to a gene: 5. CDR3 size: 17 residues. CDR1 and CDR2 from the germline V gene are SGHKS and YYEKEE (reference sequence). This CDR3 is CASSLETLAGATDTQYF. The CDR3, as DNA: TGTGCCAGCAGCTTGGAAACACTAGCGGGAGCCACAGATACGCAGTATTTT.

With respect to this clone: In the same sample, other DNA sequences code for this CDR3. The chain is built from TRBV5-1 and TRBJ1-1; no clear D gene. This CDR3 comprises 13 residues. Deletions cut 4 bases from V and 0 bases from J, with 7 bases between. The germline gives CDR1 SGHRS, CDR2 YFSETQ. CDR3 loop: CASSLGVNTEAFF. CDR3 bases: TGCGCCAGCAGCCTGGGAGTGAACACTGAAGCTTTCTTT.

The J gene is TRBJ1-3, the V gene TRBV19; D uncertain. Trimming left V 4 bases short and J 4 bases short, with 8 bases between. Germline CDR1 reads LNHDA; CDR2 reads SQIVND (reference sequence). The CDR3 is 13 amino acids. The CDR3 nucleotides are TGTGCCAGTAGTACGGAGCGCGGAAACACCATATATTTT. Its protein is CASSTERGNTIYF.

This chain links TRBV9 with TRBJ2-2; 10 nucleotides line up with TRBD2. V shed 0 bases, J shed 6 bases, and the junction held 5 bases outside the gene matches. Germline CDR1 is SGDLS and CDR2 is YYNGEE. CDR3 length: 16 amino acids. The CDR3 bases are TGTGCCAGCAGCGTAGCTAGCGGGAGTCGAGCCGGGGAGCTGTTTTTT. As protein: CASSVASGSRAGELFF.

The chain recombines TRBV2 with TRBJ2-1; 10 bases are a match to TRBD2. Germline V gene sequence: CDR1 SNHLY, CDR2 FYNNEI. Trimming at V came to 6 bases and at J to 3 bases, leaving 5 bases not matched to a gene. The CDR3 runs to 15 residues. The chain's CDR3 is CASSVGLAYYNEQFF. The CDR3, as DNA: TGTGCCAGCAGCGTGGGACTAGCGTACTACAATGAGCAGTTCTTC.

The chain links TRBV30 to TRBJ1-6; D gene ambiguous. Trimming removed 0 bases at V and 3 bases at J, with 15 bases between. This CDR3 contains 17 residues. CDR1 and CDR2 (germline): GTSNPN, SVGIG (reference sequence). This chain's CDR3 is CAWSVRGGLRYNSPLHF. CDR3 DNA: TGTGCCTGGAGTGTACGGGGAGGCCTACGCTATAATTCACCCCTCCACTTT.

The chain recombines TRBV12-3 or TRBV12-4 with TRBJ1-2, with TRBD1 matching over 8 bases. This CDR3 has 13 amino acids. Germline trimming cut 5 bases from V and 4 bases from J; bases unmatched to any gene: 3. CDR3 DNA sequence: TGTGCCAGCAGTGTGGGACAGGCCTATGGCTACACCTTC. Protein product: CASSVGQAYGYTF.